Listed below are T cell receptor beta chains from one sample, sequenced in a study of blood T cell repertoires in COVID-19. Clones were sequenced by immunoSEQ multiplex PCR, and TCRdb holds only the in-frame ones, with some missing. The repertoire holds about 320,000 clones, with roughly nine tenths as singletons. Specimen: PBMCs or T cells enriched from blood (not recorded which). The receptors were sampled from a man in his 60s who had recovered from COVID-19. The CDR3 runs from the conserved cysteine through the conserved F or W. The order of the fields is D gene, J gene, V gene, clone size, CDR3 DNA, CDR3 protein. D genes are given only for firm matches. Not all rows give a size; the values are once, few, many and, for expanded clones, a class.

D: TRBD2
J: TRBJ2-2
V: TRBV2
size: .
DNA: TGTGCCAGCAGTTGGCCTAGCGGGGTGAACACCGGGGAGCTGTTTTTT
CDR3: CASSWPSGVNTGELFF

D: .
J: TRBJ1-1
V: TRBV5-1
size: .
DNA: TGCGCCAGCAGCTTGGGTGACAGAGAAAACACTGAAGCTTTCTTT
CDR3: CASSLGDRENTEAFF

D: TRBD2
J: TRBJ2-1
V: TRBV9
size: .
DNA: TGTGCCAGCAGCCCGACCGGGACTAGCGCCCTCAATGAGCAGTTCTTC
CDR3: CASSPTGTSALNEQFF

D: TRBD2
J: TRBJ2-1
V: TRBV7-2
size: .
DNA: TGTGCCAGCAGCCTCGGGACTAGCGGATCTGAGCAGTTCTTC
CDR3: CASSLGTSGSEQFF

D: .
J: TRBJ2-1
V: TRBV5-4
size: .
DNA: TGTGCCAGCAGCTTAGGAGAAAACAATGAGCAGTTCTTC
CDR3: CASSLGENNEQFF

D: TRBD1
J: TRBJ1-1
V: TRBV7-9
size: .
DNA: TGTGCCAGCAGCTCCTCCGACAGGGGAAACACTGAAGCTTTCTTT
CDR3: CASSSSDRGNTEAFF

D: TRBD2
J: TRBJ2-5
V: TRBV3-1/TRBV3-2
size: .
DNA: TGTGCCAGCAGCCGACTAGCGGGACAAGAGACCCAGTACTTC
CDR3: CASSRLAGQETQYF

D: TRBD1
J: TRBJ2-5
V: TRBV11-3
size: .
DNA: TGTGCCAGCAGCGACAGGGGCCAAGAGACCCAGTACTTC
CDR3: CASSDRGQETQYF

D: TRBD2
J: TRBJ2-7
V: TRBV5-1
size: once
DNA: TGCGCCAGCAGCTTGGGTGGGAGGGCCACCTACGAGCAGTACTTC
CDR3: CASSLGGRATYEQYF

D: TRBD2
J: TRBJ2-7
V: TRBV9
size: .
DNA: TGTGCCAGCAGCACGGGACTAGCGGGAGGGGACGAGCAGTACTTC
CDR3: CASSTGLAGGDEQYF

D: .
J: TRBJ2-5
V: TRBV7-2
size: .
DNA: TGTGCCAGCAGCTTAGCGCCCGGACAGGGCGGGGGTCAAGGGACCCAGTACTTC
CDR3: CASSLAPGQGGGQGTQYF

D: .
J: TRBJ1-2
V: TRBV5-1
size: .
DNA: TGCGCCAGCAGCTTGGACCCGGGGATTGACTATGGCTACACCTTC
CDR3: CASSLDPGIDYGYTF

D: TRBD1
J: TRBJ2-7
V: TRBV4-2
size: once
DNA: TGTGCCAGCAGCCGGAAGGACAGGGGGGCTCCGGAGCAGTACTTC
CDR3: CASSRKDRGAPEQYF

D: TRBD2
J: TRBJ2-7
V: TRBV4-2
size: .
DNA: TGTGCCAGCAGCCAAGCCTCTAGCGGGAGTCTACAAGACGAGCAGTACTTC
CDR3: CASSQASSGSLQDEQYF

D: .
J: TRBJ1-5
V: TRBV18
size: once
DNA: TGTGCCAGCTCCCAGGGCCTTAATAGCAATCAGCCCCAGCATTTT
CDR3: CASSQGLNSNQPQHF

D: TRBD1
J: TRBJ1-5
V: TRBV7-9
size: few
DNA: TGTGCCAGCGGACCCGGGACAGGGGGCTTTTTTGGCAATCAGCCCCAGCATTTT
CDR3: CASGPGTGGFFGNQPQHF

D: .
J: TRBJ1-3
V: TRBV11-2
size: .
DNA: TGTGCCAGCAGCTCGCAGGTCTCTGGAAACACCATATATTTT
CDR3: CASSSQVSGNTIYF

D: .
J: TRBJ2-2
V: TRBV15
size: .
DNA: TGTGCCACCAGCAGGAACCGAGCTGAGGGGGAGCTGTTTTTT
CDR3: CATSRNRAEGELFF

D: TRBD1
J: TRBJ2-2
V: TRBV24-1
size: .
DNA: TGTGCCACCAGTGATTCCTCATGGACAGGGGGGGCCGGGGAGCTGTTTTTT
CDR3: CATSDSSWTGGAGELFF

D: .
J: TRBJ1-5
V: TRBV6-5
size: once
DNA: TGTGCCAGCAGGTGGACATCAGGCAATCAGCCCCAGCATTTT
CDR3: CASRWTSGNQPQHF

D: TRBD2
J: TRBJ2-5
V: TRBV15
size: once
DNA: TGTGCCACCAGCAGAGTTGGGACTAGCCAAGAGACCCAGTACTTC
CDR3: CATSRVGTSQETQYF

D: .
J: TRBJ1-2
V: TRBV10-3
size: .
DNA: TGTGCCATCAGTGAGTGGCAGAACTATGGCTACACCTTC
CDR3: CAISEWQNYGYTF

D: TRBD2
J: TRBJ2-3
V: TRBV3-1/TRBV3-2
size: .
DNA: TGTGCCAGCAGCTTACGGACTAGCGGGGCCCTCCCTAGCACAGATACGCAGTATTTT
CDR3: CASSLRTSGALPSTDTQYF

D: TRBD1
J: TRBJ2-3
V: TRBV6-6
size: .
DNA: TGTGCCAGCAGACCTCGACAGGGAGCAGATACGCAGTATTTT
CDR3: CASRPRQGADTQYF

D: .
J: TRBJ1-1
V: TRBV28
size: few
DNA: TGTGCCAGCAGTGTAGGGTATATAGGTCGGAGGACTGAAGCTTTCTTT
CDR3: CASSVGYIGRRTEAFF

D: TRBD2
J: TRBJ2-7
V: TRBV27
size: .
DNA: TGTGCCAGCAGTTTGGCGGGAGTCCACGAGCAGTACTTC
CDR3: CASSLAGVHEQYF

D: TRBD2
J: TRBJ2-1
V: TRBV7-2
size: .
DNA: TGTGCCAGCAGCCCACGGACTAGCGGGAGCTACAATGAGCAGTTCTTC
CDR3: CASSPRTSGSYNEQFF

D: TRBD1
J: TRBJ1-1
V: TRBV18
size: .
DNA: TGTGCCAGCTCACCCACCCCTACAGGGGAATCGGCTTTCTTT
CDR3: CASSPTPTGESAFF

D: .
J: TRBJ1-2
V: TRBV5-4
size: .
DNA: TGTGCCAGCAGCTTGGGCCAGGGTGATGGCTACACCTTC
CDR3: CASSLGQGDGYTF

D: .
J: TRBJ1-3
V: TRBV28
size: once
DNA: TGTGCCAGCAGTTCATACTCACGGGGTGGAAACACCATATATTTT
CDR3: CASSSYSRGGNTIYF

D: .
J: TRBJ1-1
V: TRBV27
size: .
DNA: TGTGCCAGCAGTTTATGGTTGAGCGTTAGGCCGACTGAAGCTTTCTTT
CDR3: CASSLWLSVRPTEAFF

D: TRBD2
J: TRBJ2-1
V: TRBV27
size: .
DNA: TGTGCCAGCAGTTTGTGGGGAGGGTACAATGAGCAGTTCTTC
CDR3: CASSLWGGYNEQFF

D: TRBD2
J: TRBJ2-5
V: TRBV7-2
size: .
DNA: TGTGCCAGCAGCTCTGGACTAGCGGGGGAGACCCAGTACTTC
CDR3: CASSSGLAGETQYF

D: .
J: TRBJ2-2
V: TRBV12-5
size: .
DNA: TGTGCTAGTGGTTCCCAGGGCGGGGAGCTGTTTTTT
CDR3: CASGSQGGELFF

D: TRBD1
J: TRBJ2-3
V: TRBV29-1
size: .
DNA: TGCAGCGCCGGGACAGGACGTTTAGATACGCAGTATTTT
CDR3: CSAGTGRLDTQYF

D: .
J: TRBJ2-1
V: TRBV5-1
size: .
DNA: TGCGCCAGCAGCTTGGACCTGGGCCCTCTGGATGAGCAGTTCTTC
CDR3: CASSLDLGPLDEQFF

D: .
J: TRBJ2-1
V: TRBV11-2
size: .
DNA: TGTGCCAGCAGCTCCGCCGGACGGACTCTCGAGTCCTACAATGAGCAGTTCTTC
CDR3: CASSSAGRTLESYNEQFF

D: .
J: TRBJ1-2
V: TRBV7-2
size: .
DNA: TGTGCCAGCAGCTTCTCTGGGGGGGCCTCTGGCTACACCTTC
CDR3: CASSFSGGASGYTF

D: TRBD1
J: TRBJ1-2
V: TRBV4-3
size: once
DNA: TGCGCCAGCAGCCAAGAAGATACGGGGACAGACTTATATGGCTACACCTTC
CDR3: CASSQEDTGTDLYGYTF

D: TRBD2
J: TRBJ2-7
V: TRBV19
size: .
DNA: TGTGCCAGTAGTAACGGACTAGAAAGCTACGAGCAGTACTTC
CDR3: CASSNGLESYEQYF

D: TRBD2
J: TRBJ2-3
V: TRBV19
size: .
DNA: TGTGCCAGTAGTCCCGGACTAGCGGGAAGCACAGATACGCAGTATTTT
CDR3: CASSPGLAGSTDTQYF

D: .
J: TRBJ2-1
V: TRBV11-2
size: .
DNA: TGTGCCAGCAGCTTATTCCAGGGCAATGAGCAGTTCTTC
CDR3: CASSLFQGNEQFF

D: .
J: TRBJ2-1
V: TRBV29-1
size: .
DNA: TGCAGCGTTGAAAAGAGGGCCCATGGCTCCTACAATGAGCAGTTCTTC
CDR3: CSVEKRAHGSYNEQFF

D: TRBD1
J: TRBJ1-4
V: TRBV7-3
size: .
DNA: TGTGCCAGCAGCCAGACTGGACAGGCGAATGAAAAACTGTTTTTT
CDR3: CASSQTGQANEKLFF

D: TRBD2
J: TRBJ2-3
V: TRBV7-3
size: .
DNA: TGTGCCAGCAGCTTATCCGCGGGAGGAAGCACAGATACGCAGTATTTT
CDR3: CASSLSAGGSTDTQYF